The clone carrying this T cell receptor beta chain is judged medium-sized. Antigen specificity is unknown. The entry originates in a study of spatial heterogeneity in lung cancer. Carried by each TCR cDNA molecule was a unique molecular identifier. TCRdb reprocessed the 5' RACE reads via MiXCR and lists one record per CDR3 protein. This sample has fewer than 15,000 distinct CDR3 sequences, with over 3% found just once. Study-wide findings and caveats: How many expanded intratumoral alpha and beta TCRs were present tracked the tumor mutation count, which was a count of nonsynonymous mutations. Alpha chain coverage of tumor T cells was estimated at approximately 7%, and beta chain coverage at 13% to 15%.

CDR1 LGHDT and CDR2 YNNKEL come from the germline V gene (reference sequence). With 5 bases clipped from V and 1 base from J, the junction kept 9 bases outside the gene matches. This CDR3 comprises 16 residues. The time point is: sample taken at primary tumor resection. The authors sequenced whole RNA from tumor, nontumor lung or frozen PBMC without sorting. This receptor was taken from a male donor with early-stage non-small cell lung cancer. The gene calls are TRBV3-1 and TRBJ1-2, with 8 bases matching TRBD1. The source was lung tumor tissue, collected at surgery. Written as DNA, the CDR3 is TGTGCCAGCAGCTCCGGACAGGGAAACGTTAACTATGGCTACACCTTC. Translated: CASSSGQGNVNYGYTF. Complete variable domain (other parts from reference TRBV3-1 and TRBJ1-2): DTAVSQTPKYLVTQMGNDKSIKCEQNLGHDTMYWYKQDSKKFLKIMFSYNNKELIINETVPNRFSPKSPDKAHLNLHINSLELGDSAVYFCASSSGQGNVNYGYTFGSGTRLTVV.